Following are 5 T cell receptor beta chains from one sample sequenced in a study of OX40 agonist ivuxolimab in advanced cancers. The library was prepared using the immunoSEQ multiplex PCR assay. As stored in TCRdb, this immuneACCESS dataset retains in-frame rearrangements with V and J assigned. A fraction of the clones does not appear; measured against another copy, unresolved V genes explain less than half of the discrepancy, and the remainder lacks a known reason. Within this sample are tens of thousands of clones, with 75% to 90% of them counted one time only. The ten largest clones capture roughly 2.7% of the sample. The sequences come from CD4+ or CD8+ T cells sorted from blood, collected in a trial of the OX40 agonist ivuxolimab. The receptors originated from an adult with an advanced solid tumor such as melanoma, head and neck, liver or kidney cancer.

CDR3 in DNA: TGTGCCAGCAGCCCACGACAGGGCGCGGCCTACGAGCAGTACTTC. Protein: CASSPRQGAAYEQYF. The V and J genes are TRBV6-6 and TRBJ2-5, with 7 bases identical to TRBD1. Gene TRBJ2-7 matches the end of the DNA better, so the J call may be wrong. The CDR3 extends over 15 amino acids. Germline lookup yields CDR1 MNHNY and CDR2 SVGAGI (reference sequence).

This clone was recorded a few times. This chain connects TRBV4-3 to TRBJ2-1, with D perhaps TRBD2 (7 bases). Germline lookup yields CDR1 LGHNA and CDR2 YSLEER. V was shortened by 0 bases and J by 10 bases, with 19 bases between the two germline ends. The CDR3 covers 16 residues. The CDR3 protein is CASSQDGEGDSIEQFF. Written as DNA, the CDR3 is TGCGCCAGCAGCCAAGATGGGGAGGGGGATTCGATCGAGCAGTTCTTC.

The chain links TRBV6-1 to TRBJ2-1; D uncertain. The CDR3 has 12 amino acids. The germline CDR1 and CDR2 sequences are MNHNS and SASEGT. V dropped 5 bases and J dropped 6 bases, with 8 bases sitting between them. The CDR3 loop reads CASSWSGNEQFF. CDR3 DNA: TGTGCCAGCAGTTGGAGTGGCAATGAGCAGTTCTTC.

The chain couples TRBV4-2 to TRBJ1-6; D uncertain. Trimming shortened V by 1 base and J by 5 bases, and 12 bases separated the two germline ends. Germline V CDR1 and CDR2: LGHNA, YNFKEQ. The CDR3 loop spans 16 amino acids. The CDR3 here is CASSQARGFNNSPLHF. For the CDR3, the DNA is TGTGCCAGCAGCCAAGCCCGGGGATTTAATAATTCACCCCTCCACTTT.

The chain combines TRBV6-5 with TRBJ2-3, with D hard to call. The CDR3 is made up of 13 amino acids. The V end lost 4 bases, the J end lost 3 bases, and 8 bases lay between the germline ends. Looked up from germline, CDR1 is MNHEY and CDR2 is SVGAGI. CDR3 in DNA: TGTGCCAGCAGTTCGGAACGGACAGATACGCAGTATTTT. It codes for CASSSERTDTQYF.